The clone carrying this T cell receptor beta chain was picked up many times. Its antigen remains unknown. RNA and DNA were co-extracted from approximately 20-30 mg of unsorted bulk tissue. This record comes from a study of tumor-infiltrating lymphocytes in primary liver carcinoma. For the study at large: The five patients, who were men and women, ranged in age from 30 to 69 years. Study-wide results and caveats: Tumor samples exhibited a significantly greater top-250-clone fraction than blood samples (p = 0.039).

Germline V gene sequence: CDR1 SGHRS, CDR2 YFSETQ. V gave up 0 bases and J gave up 4 bases, with 9 bases separating them. The CDR3 spans 14 residues. Priming with a constant-region primer yielded TCR beta cDNA from around 0.45 ug total RNA. Three nested multiplex PCR rounds of slightly modified ARM-PCR generated TCR beta libraries. The first two PCR rounds used TRBV1-TRBV30 forward primers with a C-beta reverse primer, about 10 cycles each. TCRdb used MiXCR to reprocess the multiplex PCR reads, holding one entry per CDR3 protein. The table lists approximately 73,000 distinct CDR3 sequences, 60% to 80% of them singletons.

V is TRBV5-1 and J is TRBJ2-3; perhaps TRBD2 as D (6 bases). The sample consisted of liver tumor tissue from sampling region 4. Subset given: tumor region T4, right-lateral pole. The sequence was collected from a man between 40 and 49 years old with primary liver carcinoma and hepatitis B virus infection. The CDR3 sequence is CASSLGGDSDTQYF. The CDR3 bases are TGCGCCAGCAGCTTGGGAGGGGACTCAGATACGCAGTATTTT.